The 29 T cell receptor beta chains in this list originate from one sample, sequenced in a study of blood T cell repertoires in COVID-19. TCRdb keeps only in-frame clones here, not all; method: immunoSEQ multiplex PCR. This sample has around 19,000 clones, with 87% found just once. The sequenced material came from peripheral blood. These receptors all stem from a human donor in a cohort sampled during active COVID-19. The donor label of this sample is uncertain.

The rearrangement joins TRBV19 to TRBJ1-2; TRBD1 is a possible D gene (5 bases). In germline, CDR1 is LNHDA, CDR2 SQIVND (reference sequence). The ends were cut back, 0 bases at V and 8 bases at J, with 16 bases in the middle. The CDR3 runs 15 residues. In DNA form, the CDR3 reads TGTGCCAGTAGTATAGATCAAGCCGGGGGGAACGGCTACACCTTC. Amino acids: CASSIDQAGGNGYTF.

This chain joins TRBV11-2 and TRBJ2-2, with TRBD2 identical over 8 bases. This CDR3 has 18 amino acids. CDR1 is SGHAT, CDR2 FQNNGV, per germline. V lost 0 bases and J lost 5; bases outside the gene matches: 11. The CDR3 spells CASSLEASGPFGTGELFF. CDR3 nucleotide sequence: TGTGCCAGCAGCTTAGAGGCTAGCGGGCCCTTCGGGACCGGGGAGCTGTTTTTT.

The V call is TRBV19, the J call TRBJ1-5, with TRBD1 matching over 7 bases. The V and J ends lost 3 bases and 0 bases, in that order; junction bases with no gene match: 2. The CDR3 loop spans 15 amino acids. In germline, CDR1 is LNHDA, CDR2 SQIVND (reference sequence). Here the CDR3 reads CASSMGQSSNQPQHF. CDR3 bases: TGTGCCAGTAGTATGGGACAGAGTAGCAATCAGCCCCAGCATTTT.

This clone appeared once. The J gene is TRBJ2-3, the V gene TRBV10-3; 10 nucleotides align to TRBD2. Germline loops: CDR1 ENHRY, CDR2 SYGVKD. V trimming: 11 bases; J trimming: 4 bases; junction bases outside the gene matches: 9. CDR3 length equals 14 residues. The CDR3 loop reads CAAALAGGPDTQYF. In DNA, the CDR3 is TGTGCCGCTGCTTTAGCGGGAGGCCCAGATACGCAGTATTTT.

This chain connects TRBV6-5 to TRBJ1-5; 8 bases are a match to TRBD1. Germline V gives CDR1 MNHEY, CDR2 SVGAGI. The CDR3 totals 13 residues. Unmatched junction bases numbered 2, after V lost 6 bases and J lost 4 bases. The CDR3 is CASRGTGNQPQHF. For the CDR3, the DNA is TGTGCCAGCAGAGGGACAGGAAATCAGCCCCAGCATTTT.

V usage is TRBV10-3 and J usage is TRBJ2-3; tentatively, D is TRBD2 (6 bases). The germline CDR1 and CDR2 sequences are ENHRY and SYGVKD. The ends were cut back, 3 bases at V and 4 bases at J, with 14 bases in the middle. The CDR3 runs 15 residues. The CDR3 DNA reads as TGTGCCATCAGTGACCTTAGCGGATCCGCAGATACGCAGTATTTT. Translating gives CAISDLSGSADTQYF.

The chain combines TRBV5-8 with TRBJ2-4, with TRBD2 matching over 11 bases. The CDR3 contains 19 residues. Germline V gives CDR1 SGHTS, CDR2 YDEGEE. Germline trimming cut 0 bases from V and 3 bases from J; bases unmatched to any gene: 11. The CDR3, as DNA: TGTGCCAGCAGCTTGGAGGTTACTAGCGGGAGTTGGGGCAAAAACATTCAGTACTTC. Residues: CASSLEVTSGSWGKNIQYF.

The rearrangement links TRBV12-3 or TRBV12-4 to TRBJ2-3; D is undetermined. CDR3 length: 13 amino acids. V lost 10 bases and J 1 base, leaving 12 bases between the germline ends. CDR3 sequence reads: CANGVAGTDTQYF. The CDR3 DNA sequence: TGTGCCAACGGCGTGGCGGGCACAGATACGCAGTATTTT.

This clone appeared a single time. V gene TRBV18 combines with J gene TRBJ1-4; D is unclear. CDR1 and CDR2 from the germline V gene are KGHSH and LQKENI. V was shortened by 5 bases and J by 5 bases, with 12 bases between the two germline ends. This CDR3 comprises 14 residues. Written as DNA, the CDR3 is TGTGCCAGCTCAAGGAACGGAGGGAATGAAAAACTGTTTTTT. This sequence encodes CASSRNGGNEKLFF.

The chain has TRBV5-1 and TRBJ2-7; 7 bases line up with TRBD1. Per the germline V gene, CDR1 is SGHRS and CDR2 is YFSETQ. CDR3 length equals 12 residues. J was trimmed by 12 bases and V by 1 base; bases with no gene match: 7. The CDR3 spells CASSLRQGEVYF. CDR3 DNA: TGCGCCAGCAGCTTGAGACAGGGCGAGGTGTACTTC.

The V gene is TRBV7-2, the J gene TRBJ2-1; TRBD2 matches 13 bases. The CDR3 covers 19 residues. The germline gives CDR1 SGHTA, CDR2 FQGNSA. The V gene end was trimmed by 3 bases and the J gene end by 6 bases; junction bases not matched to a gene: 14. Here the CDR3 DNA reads TGTGCCAGCAGCTTCCCGACTAGCGGGAGGTTCAGGGTCCGCAATGAGCAGTTCTTC. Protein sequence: CASSFPTSGRFRVRNEQFF.

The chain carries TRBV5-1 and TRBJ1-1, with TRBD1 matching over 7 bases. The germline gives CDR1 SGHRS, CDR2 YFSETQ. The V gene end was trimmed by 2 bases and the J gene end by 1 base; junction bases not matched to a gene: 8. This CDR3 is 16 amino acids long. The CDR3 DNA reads TGCGCCAGCAGCTTAACAGGGGCACGGGGGAACACTGAAGCTTTCTTT. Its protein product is CASSLTGARGNTEAFF.

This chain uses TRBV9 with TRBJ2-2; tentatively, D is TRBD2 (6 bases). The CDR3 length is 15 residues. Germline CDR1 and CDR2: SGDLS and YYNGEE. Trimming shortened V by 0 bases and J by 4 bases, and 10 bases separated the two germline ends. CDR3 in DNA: TGTGCCAGCAGCGTAGTTTCGCGGGGCACCGGGGAGCTGTTTTTT. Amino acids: CASSVVSRGTGELFF. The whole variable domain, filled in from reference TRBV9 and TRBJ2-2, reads DSGVTQTPKHLITATGQRVTLRCSPRSGDLSVYWYQQSLDQGLQFLIQYYNGEERAKGNILERFSAQQFPDLHSELNLSSLELGDSALYFCASSVVSRGTGELFFGEGSRLTVL.

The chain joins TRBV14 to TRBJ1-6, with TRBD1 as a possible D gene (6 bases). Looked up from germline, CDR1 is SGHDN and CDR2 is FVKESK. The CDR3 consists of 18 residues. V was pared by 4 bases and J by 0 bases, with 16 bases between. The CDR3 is CASSRGTTQGSYNSPLHF. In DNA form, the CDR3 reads TGTGCCAGCAGCCGAGGGACAACACAGGGCTCCTATAATTCACCCCTCCACTTT.

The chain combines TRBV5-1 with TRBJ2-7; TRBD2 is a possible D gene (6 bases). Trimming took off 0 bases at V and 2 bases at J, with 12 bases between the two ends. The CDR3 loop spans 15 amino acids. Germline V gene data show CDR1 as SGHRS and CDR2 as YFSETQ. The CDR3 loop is CASSLAAGGPYEQYF. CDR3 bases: TGCGCCAGCAGCTTGGCCGCCGGGGGACCCTACGAGCAGTACTTC.

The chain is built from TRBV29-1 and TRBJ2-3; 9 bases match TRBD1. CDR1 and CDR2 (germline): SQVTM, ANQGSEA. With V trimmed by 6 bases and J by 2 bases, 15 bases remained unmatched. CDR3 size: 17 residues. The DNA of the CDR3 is TGCAGCGTCTCACCCCCCTTGGGACAGGGACACACAGATACGCAGTATTTT. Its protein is CSVSPPLGQGHTDTQYF.

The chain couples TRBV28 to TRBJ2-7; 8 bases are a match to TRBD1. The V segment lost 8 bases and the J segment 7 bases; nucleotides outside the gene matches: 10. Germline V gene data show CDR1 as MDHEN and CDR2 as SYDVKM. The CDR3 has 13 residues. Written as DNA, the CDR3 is TGTGCCAGCTTAGGGGACAGGCTTCAGGAGCAGTACTTC. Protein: CASLGDRLQEQYF.

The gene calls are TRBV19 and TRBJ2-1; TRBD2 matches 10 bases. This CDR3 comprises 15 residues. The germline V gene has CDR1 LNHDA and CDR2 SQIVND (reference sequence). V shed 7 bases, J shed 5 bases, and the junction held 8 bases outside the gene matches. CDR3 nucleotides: TGTGCCAGTAACAAGCGGGAGGGTATGAACAATGAGCAGTTCTTC. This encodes CASNKREGMNNEQFF.

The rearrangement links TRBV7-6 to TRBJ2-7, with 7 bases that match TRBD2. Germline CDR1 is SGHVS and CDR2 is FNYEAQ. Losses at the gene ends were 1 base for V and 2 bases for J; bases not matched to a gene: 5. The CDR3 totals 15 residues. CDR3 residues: CASSLVGGSTYEQYF. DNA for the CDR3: TGTGCCAGCAGCTTAGTGGGCGGGAGTACCTACGAGCAGTACTTC.

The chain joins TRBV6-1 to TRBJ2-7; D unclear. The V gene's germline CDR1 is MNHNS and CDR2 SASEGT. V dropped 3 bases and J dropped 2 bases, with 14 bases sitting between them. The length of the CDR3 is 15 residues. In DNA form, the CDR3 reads TGTGCCAGCAGTGATGGCTCAGTTAAAACCTACGAGCAGTACTTC. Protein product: CASSDGSVKTYEQYF.

The DNA of the CDR3 is TGTGCCAGCAGCCAAGTCCTACCTAGCGGGATTCCCAATGAGCAGTTCTTC. Its protein is CASSQVLPSGIPNEQFF. The chain is built from TRBV3-1 (or the pseudogene TRBV3-2) and TRBJ2-1; 9 nucleotides agree with TRBD2. The junction had 10 bases not matched to a gene; V was cut back by 1 base and J by 6 bases. CDR3 length equals 17 residues. CDR1 LGHDT and CDR2 YNNKEL come from the germline V gene (reference sequence).

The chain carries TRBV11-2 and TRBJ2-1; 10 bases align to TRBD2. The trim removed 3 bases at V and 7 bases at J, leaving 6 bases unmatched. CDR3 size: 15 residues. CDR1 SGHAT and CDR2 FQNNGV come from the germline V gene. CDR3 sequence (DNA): TGTGCCAGCAGCTTCAGGGCTAGCGGGAGTAATGAGCAGTTCTTC. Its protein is CASSFRASGSNEQFF. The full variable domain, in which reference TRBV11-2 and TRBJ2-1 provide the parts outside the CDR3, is EAGVAQSPRYKIIEKRQSVAFWCNPISGHATLYWYQQILGQGPKLLIQFQNNGVVDDSQLPKDRFSAERLKGVDSTLKIQPAKLEDSAVYLCASSFRASGSNEQFFGPGTRLTVL.

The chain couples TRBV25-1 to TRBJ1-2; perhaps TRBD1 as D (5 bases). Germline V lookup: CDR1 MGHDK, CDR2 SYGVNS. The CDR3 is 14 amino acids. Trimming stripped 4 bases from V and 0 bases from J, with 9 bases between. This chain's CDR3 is CASSVGEANYGYTF. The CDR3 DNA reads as TGTGCCAGCAGTGTGGGGGAGGCTAACTATGGCTACACCTTC.

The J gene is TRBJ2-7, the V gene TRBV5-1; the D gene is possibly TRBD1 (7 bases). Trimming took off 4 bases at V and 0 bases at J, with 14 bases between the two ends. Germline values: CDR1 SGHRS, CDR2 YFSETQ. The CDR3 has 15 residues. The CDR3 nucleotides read TGCGCCAGCAGCCTGGGGGGACAGTACTCCTACGAGCAGTACTTC. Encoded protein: CASSLGGQYSYEQYF.

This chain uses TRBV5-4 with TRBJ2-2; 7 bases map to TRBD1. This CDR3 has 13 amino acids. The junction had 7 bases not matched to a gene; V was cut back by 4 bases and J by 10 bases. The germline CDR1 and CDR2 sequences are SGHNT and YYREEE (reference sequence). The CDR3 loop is CASSDRQGTELFF. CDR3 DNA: TGTGCCAGCAGCGACCGACAGGGCACGGAGCTGTTTTTT.

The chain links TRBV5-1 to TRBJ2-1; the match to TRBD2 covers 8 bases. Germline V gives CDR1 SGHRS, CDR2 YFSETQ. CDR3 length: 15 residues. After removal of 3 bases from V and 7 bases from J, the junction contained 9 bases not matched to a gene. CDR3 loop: CASSYGHPGGNEQFF. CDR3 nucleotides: TGCGCCAGCAGCTACGGACACCCGGGGGGGAATGAGCAGTTCTTC.

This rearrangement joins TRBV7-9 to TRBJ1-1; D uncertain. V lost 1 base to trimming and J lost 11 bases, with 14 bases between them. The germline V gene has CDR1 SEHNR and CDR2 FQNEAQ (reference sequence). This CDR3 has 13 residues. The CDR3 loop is CASSLDSSREAFF. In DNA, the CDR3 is TGTGCCAGCAGCTTAGATTCCTCTCGGGAGGCTTTCTTT.

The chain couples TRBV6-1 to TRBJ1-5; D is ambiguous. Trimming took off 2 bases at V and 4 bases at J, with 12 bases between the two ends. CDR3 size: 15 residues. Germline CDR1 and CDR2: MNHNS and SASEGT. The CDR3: CASSEPRRRNQPQHF. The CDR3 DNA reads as TGTGCCAGCAGTGAACCCCGGCGGAGAAATCAGCCCCAGCATTTT.

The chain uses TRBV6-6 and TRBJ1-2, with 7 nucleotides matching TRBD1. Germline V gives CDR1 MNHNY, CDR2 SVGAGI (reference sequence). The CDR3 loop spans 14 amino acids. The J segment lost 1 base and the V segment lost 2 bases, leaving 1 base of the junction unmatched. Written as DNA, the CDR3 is TGTGCCAGCAGTTACGGACAGGTTAACTATGGCTACACCTTC. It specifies CASSYGQVNYGYTF.